This entry features one TCR beta chain sequence. It is unclear where the CDR3 begins or ends on the DNA, so no DNA is shown, and the CDR3 is as TCRdb lists it. This specimen belongs to a study of Ad26.COV2.S vaccination and SARS-CoV-2 variants. On the study more broadly: Once, or twice with 56 days between doses, Ad26.COV2.S was given intramuscularly.

Profiling relied on immunoSEQ multiplex PCR, and the TCRdb table lists in-frame clones only, not all of them. This sample has some 640,000 clones, with around 89% found just once. As for treatment: about 20 received Ad26.COV2.S at low or high dose, single or two shots; several received placebo; per-sample allocation not given. Specimens were obtained on day 63 following the first vaccine or placebo injection. Vaccination used an Ad26 vector expressing Wuhan-strain SARS-CoV-2 spike. Including both end residues, the CDR3 is 14 amino acids long. The V gene's germline CDR1 is MNHEY and CDR2 SVGAGI. This chain links TRBV6-5 with TRBJ1-2. The sequence came from a person between 18 and 65 years old who received the Ad26.COV2.S COVID-19 vaccine or a placebo. Sequenced material: peripheral blood, taken in a trial of Ad26.COV2.S vaccine versus placebo. The CDR3 here is CASSSSGEYYGYTF.